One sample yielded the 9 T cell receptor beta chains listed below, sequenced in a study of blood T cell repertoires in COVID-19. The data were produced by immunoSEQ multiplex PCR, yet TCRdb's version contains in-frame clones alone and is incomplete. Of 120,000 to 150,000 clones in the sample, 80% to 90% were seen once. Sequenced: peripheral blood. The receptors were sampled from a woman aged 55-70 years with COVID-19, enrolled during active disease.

The CDR3 DNA sequence: TGTGCCACCAGTGATTTCCAGGGCGGGGGGCGTGCTAGCACAGATACGCAGTATTTT. Protein product: CATSDFQGGGRASTDTQYF. V usage is TRBV24-1 and J usage is TRBJ2-3, with 8 bases identical to TRBD2. The CDR3 runs to 19 residues. Germline V gene sequence: CDR1 KGHDR, CDR2 SFDVKD. V lost 1 base and J lost 0; bases outside the gene matches: 11.

The CDR3 DNA sequence: TGTGCCAGCTCACCCGACAGCTCCTACGAGCAGTACTTC. Translating gives CASSPDSSYEQYF. V is TRBV18 and J is TRBJ2-7; D possibly corresponds to TRBD1 (5 bases). The germline V and J ends were trimmed by 3 bases and 0 bases, with 6 bases remaining between them. This CDR3 has 13 residues. Germline loops: CDR1 KGHSH, CDR2 LQKENI.

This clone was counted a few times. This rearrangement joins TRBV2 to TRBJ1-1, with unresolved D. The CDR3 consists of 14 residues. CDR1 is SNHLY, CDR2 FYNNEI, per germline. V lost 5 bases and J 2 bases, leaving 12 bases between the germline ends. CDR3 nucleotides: TGTGCCAGCAGTCCACAGCCGGGAAACACTGAAGCTTTCTTT. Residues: CASSPQPGNTEAFF.

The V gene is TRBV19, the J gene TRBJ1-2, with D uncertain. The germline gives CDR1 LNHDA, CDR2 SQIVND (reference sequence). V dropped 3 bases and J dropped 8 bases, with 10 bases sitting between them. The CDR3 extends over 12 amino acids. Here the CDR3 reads CASSIYERGYTF. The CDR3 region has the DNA TGTGCCAGTAGTATCTACGAGAGGGGCTACACCTTC.

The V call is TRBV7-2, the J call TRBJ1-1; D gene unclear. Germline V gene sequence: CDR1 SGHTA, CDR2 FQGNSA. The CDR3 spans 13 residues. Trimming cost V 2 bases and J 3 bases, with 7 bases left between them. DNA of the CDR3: TGTGCCAGCAGCTTACAGCAGGACACTGAAGCTTTCTTT. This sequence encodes CASSLQQDTEAFF.

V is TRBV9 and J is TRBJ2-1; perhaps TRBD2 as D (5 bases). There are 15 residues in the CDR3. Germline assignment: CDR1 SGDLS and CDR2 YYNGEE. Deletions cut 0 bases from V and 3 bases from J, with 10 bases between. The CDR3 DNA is TGTGCCAGCAGCGTAGTGGACTCGCTCTACAATGAGCAGTTCTTC. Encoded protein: CASSVVDSLYNEQFF.

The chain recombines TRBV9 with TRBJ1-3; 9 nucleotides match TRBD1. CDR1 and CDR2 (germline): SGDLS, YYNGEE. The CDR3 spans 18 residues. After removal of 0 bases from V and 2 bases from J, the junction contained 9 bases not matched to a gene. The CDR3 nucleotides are TGTGCCAGCAGCGTAGGAACCTCCGGGACAGGGACTGGAAACACCATATATTTT. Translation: CASSVGTSGTGTGNTIYF.

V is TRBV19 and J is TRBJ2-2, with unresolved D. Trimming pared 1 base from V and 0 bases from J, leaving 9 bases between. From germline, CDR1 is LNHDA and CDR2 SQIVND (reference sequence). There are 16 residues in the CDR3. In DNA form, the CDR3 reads TGTGCCAGTAGTATAGCTCGGGTAACGAACACCGGGGAGCTGTTTTTT. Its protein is CASSIARVTNTGELFF.

The CDR3 DNA reads as TGTGCCAGCAGTCGGACTAGCGGGGGCCTTACGAACAATGAGCAGTTCTTC. This codes for CASSRTSGGLTNNEQFF. The J gene is TRBJ2-1, the V gene TRBV6-6, with 13 bases that match TRBD2. The CDR3 runs 17 residues. Trimming took 5 bases from V and 5 from J; bases not matched to a gene: 9. Germline lookup yields CDR1 MNHNY and CDR2 SVGAGI (reference sequence).